There are many counts of the clone carrying this T cell receptor (beta chain). Its antigen is as yet unknown. The sample is drawn from a study of lung T cells in sarcoidosis with Löfgren's syndrome. Study-level findings and limits: The most expanded V genes in Löfgren's patients were reportedly TRAV12-1 and TRBV2. TRAV12-1 preferentially paired with TRBV2, with homologous CDR3s. Shared TRAV12-1 and TRBV2 CDR3 motifs across Löfgren's syndrome patients reportedly suggested public CD4+ TCRs.

The junction had 4 bases not matched to a gene; V was cut back by 5 bases and J by 0 bases. Germline CDR1 is SGHTA and CDR2 is FQGNSA. This CDR3 contains 16 residues. TCRdb itself ran the reads through MiXCR, one entry per CDR3 protein. The data contain more than 50,000 distinct CDR3 sequences, around 21% of them singletons. The TCR was taken from a human donor with sarcoidosis (Löfgren's syndrome or another form), or a control subject (not recorded which). Input material: CD4+ T cells from PBMCs. The chain has TRBV7-2 and TRBJ2-1, with 10 bases that match TRBD1. This CDR3 reads CASSARTGGSYNEQFF. CDR3 nucleotide sequence: TGTGCCAGCAGCGCTCGGACAGGGGGCTCCTACAATGAGCAGTTCTTC.